This section outlines one T cell receptor beta chain sequence together with its context. Which cohort a participant joined came from the clinical history participants gave. The CDR3 length is 15 residues. The germline CDR1 and CDR2 sequences are MDHEN and SYDVKM. V trimming: 3 bases; J trimming: 9 bases; junction bases outside the gene matches: 11. This sample is part of a study of blood T cell repertoires in COVID-19. Method: immunoSEQ multiplex PCR; TCRdb's copy keeps in-frame clones and lacks some. The top ten hold around 4.4% of the sample, which has about 300,000 clones, around 87% seen once. This TCR derives from a woman younger than 30 with acute COVID-19. The chain links TRBV28 to TRBJ2-1; TRBD1 aligns across 7 bases. The sequenced material came from PBMCs or T cells enriched from blood (not recorded which). DNA of the CDR3: TGTGCCAGCAGTTTGTCGGGACAGCCCTTCGGTGAGCAGTTCTTC. Encoded protein: CASSLSGQPFGEQFF.